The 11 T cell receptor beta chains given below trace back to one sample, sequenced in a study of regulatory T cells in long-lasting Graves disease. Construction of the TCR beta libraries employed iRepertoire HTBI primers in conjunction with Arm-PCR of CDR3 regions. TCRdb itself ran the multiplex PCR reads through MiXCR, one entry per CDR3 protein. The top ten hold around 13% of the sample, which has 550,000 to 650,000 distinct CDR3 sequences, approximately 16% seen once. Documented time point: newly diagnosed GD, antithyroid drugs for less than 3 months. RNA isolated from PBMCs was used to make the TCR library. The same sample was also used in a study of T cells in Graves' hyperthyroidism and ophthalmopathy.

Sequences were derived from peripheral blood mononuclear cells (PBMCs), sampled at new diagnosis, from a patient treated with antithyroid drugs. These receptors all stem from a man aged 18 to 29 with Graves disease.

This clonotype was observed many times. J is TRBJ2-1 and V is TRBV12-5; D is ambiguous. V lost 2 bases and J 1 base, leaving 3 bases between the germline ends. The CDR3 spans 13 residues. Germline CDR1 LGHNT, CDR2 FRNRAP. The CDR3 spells CASGLTSYNEQFF. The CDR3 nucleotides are TGTGCTAGTGGTTTGACGTCCTACAATGAGCAGTTCTTC.

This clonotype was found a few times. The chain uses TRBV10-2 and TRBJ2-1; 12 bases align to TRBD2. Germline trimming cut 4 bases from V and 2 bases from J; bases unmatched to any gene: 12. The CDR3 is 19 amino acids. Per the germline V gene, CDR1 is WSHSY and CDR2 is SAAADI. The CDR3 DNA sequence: TGCGCCAGCAGTGGGGTGACTAGCGGGAGAATTGGAGCCTACAATGAGCAGTTCTTC. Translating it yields CASSGVTSGRIGAYNEQFF.

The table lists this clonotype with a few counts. CDR3 sequence reads: CASSLREVLITDTQYF. CDR3 bases: TGTGCCAGCAGCTTGCGGGAGGTGTTGATCACAGATACGCAGTATTTT. The V and J genes are TRBV7-9 and TRBJ2-3; the match to TRBD2 covers 8 bases. Unmatched junction bases numbered 7, after V lost 3 bases and J lost 2 bases. The CDR3 sequence is 16 residues long. Germline CDR1 reads SEHNR; CDR2 reads FQNEAQ (reference sequence).

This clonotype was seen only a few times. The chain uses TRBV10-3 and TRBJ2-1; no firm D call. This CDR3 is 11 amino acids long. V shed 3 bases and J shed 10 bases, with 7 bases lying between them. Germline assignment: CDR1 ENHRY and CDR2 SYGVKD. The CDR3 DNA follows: TGTGCCATCAGTGATGAGAAAGAGCAGTTCTTC. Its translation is CAISDEKEQFF.

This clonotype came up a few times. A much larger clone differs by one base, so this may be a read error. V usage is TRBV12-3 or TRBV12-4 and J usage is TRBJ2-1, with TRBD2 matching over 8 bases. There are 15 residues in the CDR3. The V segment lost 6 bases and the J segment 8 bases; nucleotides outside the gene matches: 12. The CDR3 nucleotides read TGTGCCAGCAGGAAGCCGGGACTAGGTACGGATGAGCAGTTCTTC. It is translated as CASRKPGLGTDEQFF.

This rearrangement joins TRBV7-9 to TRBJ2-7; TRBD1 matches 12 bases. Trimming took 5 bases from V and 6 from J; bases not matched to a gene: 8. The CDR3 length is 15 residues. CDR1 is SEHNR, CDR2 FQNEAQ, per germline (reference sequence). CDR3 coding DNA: TGTGCCAGCAGCGTCACCGGGACAGGGGGCAGCGAGCAGTACTTC. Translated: CASSVTGTGGSEQYF.

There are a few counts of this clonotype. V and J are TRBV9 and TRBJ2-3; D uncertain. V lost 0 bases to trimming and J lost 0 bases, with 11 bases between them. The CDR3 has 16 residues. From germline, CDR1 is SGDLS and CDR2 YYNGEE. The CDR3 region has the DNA TGTGCCAGCAGCGTAGTGGGCGGATTAAGCACAGATACGCAGTATTTT. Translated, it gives CASSVVGGLSTDTQYF.

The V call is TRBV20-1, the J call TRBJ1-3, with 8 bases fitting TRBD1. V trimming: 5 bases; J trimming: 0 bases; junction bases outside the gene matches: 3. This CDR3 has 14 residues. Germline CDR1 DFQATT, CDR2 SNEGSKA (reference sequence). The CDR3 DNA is TGCAGTGCTGGGGACAGGACCTCTGGAAACACCATATATTTT. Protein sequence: CSAGDRTSGNTIYF.

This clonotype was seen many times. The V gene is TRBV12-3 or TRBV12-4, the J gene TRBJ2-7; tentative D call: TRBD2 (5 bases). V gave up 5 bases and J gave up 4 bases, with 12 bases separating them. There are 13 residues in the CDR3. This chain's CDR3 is CASSPGTPYEQYF. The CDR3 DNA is TGTGCCAGCAGTCCGGGAACCCCGTACGAGCAGTACTTC.

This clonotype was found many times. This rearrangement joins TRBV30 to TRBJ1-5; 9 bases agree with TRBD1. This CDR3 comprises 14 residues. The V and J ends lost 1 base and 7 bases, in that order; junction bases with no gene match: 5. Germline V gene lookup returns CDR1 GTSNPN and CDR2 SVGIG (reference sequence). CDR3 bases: TGTGCCTGGAGTGAGGGACAGGGCGGCCAGCCCCAGCATTTT. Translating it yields CAWSEGQGGQPQHF.

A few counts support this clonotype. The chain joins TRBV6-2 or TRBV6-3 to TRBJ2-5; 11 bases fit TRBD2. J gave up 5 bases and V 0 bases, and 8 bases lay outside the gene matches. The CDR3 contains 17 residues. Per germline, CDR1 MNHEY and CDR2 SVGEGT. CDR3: CASSYSSSGRAGETQYF. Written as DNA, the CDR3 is TGTGCCAGCAGTTACTCGAGTAGCGGGAGGGCCGGGGAGACCCAGTACTTC.